The subject of this entry is one T cell receptor beta chain. Its specificity is unknown. The V gene lost 4 bases and the J gene lost 6 bases, with 10 bases spanning the gap. This CDR3 region has 12 residues. Per the germline V gene, CDR1 is SQVTM and CDR2 is ANQGSEA. This record belongs to a study of cytomegalovirus exposure and HLA in healthy donors. Overall study context: Out of approximately 400 genotyped donors, about 76% belonged to the Caucasian-associated ancestry cluster.

60 Vbeta and 13 Jbeta primers were used in PCR. This table comes from immunoSEQ multiplex PCR, and its TCRdb copy is limited to in-frame clones, with some not included. This table holds 75,000 to 90,000 clones, under 80% found once. Study-wide points: At a 0.05 false discovery rate, a later analysis found some 18,000 TCR beta sequences to be associated with HLA alleles. Presence/absence analyses rested on an assumption that sequencing depth was roughly uniform across donors.

The sequence was collected from a human donor in good health. Sequenced sample: PBMCs. The chain joins TRBV29-1 to TRBJ1-5; no reliable D call. CDR3 coding DNA: TGCAGCGTTGGGAGGCCAGGTCAGCCCCAGCATTTT. This codes for CSVGRPGQPQHF. Complete variable domain (other parts from reference TRBV29-1 and TRBJ1-5): SAVISQKPSRDICQRGTSLTIQCQVDSQVTMMFWYRQQPGQSLTLIATANQGSEATYESGFVIDKFPISRPNLTFSTLTVSNMSPEDSSIYLCSVGRPGQPQHFGDGTRLSIL.